This TCR beta chain was sequenced during a study of shared clonotypes between healthy human individuals. Study context: Each donor contributed plates that comprised three CD4 naive, three CD4 memory, two CD8 naive and one CD8 memory. Overall study results and limits: The sharing of 4% to 5.5% of naive CD4 clonotypes was seen across several donors.

Of note for this clone: Antigen specificity is unknown.

The CDR3 runs to 16 residues. Looked up from germline, CDR1 is SGHRS and CDR2 is YFSETQ. With 0 bases removed from V and 4 bases from J, the gap between germline ends came to 16 bases. For each subset, genomic DNA was distributed in equal portions over several immunoSEQ plates. Libraries were prepared by immunoSEQ multiplex PCR; TCRdb keeps only in-frame clonotypes and omits some of them. The sample yields 1,500,000 or so clones, 98% to 99% seen once. Only Caucasian adults living in Nashville, Tennessee made up the donor group. This clonotype was sampled from a man aged 30-40 years in good health. Sequenced sample: naive CD4+ T cells sorted from blood. The subset here: CD45RA+ positively selected. The rearrangement uses TRBV5-1 and TRBJ1-1; a possible D gene is TRBD1 (5 bases). CDR3 residues: CASSLGAGPGSTEAFF. The CDR3 DNA reads as TGCGCCAGCAGCTTGGGCGCAGGCCCAGGGAGCACTGAAGCTTTCTTT.